Only a few counts were recorded for the clone carrying this TCR beta chain. Its antigen is still unknown. Germline CDR1 and CDR2: LNHDA and SQIVND (reference sequence). The CDR3 spans 16 residues. Losses at the gene ends were 3 bases for V and 1 base for J; bases not matched to a gene: 5. The record originates from a study of cytomegalovirus exposure and HLA in healthy donors. Study-level findings and limits: Per published reports, the classifier diagnosed cytomegalovirus status with high specificity and sensitivity. A link between a missense DCLRE1C variant and TCR beta V- and J-gene trimming emerged from a later analysis. Roughly uniform depth of sequencing across donors was assumed in presence/absence analyses. Analyzed later, most CMV-associated TCR beta chains appeared HLA-restricted.

The PCR had 60 Vbeta and 13 Jbeta primers. TCRdb keeps only in-frame clones here, not all; method: immunoSEQ multiplex PCR. The repertoire holds 90,000 to 100,000 clones, with under 80% as singletons. The specimen was PBMCs. This receptor was identified in a man aged 40-49 years in good health and CMV-seronegative. This chain links TRBV19 with TRBJ2-3; TRBD2 matches 9 bases. The CDR3 DNA is TGTGCCAGTAGTATCGCTAGCGGGGATCGCACAGATACGCAGTATTTT. Translated: CASSIASGDRTDTQYF.